What follows are 8 T cell receptor beta chains derived from one specimen sequenced in a study of blood T cell repertoires in COVID-19. TCRdb's copy holds only in-frame clones and misses some; the assay was immunoSEQ multiplex PCR. The table shows more than 65,000 clones, with approximately 78% occurring only once. The sample was peripheral blood. The receptors were gathered from a woman in her sixties or seventies with acute or convalescent COVID-19.

The CDR3 protein is CASSLTEGVGGYTF. The CDR3 DNA sequence: TGCGCCAGCAGCTTGACGGAGGGCGTTGGCGGCTACACCTTC. This rearrangement joins TRBV5-1 to TRBJ1-2, with D hard to call. V was cut by 1 base and J by 8 bases, with 15 bases left in between. The CDR3 has 14 amino acids. Germline-derived CDR1 and CDR2 are SGHRS and YFSETQ.

This clone is a singleton in its sample. The chain has TRBV12-3 or TRBV12-4 and TRBJ1-4; D gene uncertain. The CDR3 is 13 residues long. The V end was cut by 2 bases, the J end by 3 bases, with 4 bases between. The CDR3: CASSLRSNEKLFF. In DNA, the CDR3 is TGTGCCAGCAGTTTACGGTCTAATGAAAAACTGTTTTTT.

A few counts support this clone. The genes are TRBV6-1 and TRBJ1-6; D is ambiguous. Germline assignment: CDR1 MNHNS and CDR2 SASEGT. V lost 0 bases and J 10 bases, leaving 10 bases between the germline ends. This CDR3 spans 14 amino acids. CDR3: CASSEAPYFSPLHF. DNA for the CDR3: TGTGCCAGCAGTGAAGCGCCCTATTTCTCACCCCTCCACTTT.

V usage is TRBV7-2 and J usage is TRBJ2-7, with a possible D match to TRBD1 (6 bases). This CDR3 has 14 residues. Between the trimmed V and J ends, which lost 3 bases and 0 bases, there was a span of 9 bases. Germline V gene lookup returns CDR1 SGHTA and CDR2 FQGNSA. In DNA, the CDR3 is TGTGCCAGCAGCTTTTCAGGGGACTCCTACGAGCAGTACTTC. Encoded protein: CASSFSGDSYEQYF.

This chain uses TRBV19 with TRBJ2-1; 12 nucleotides align to TRBD2. V lost 4 bases, J lost 5 bases, and 3 bases stayed unmatched. CDR3 length: 15 amino acids. Germline V gives CDR1 LNHDA, CDR2 SQIVND (reference sequence). The CDR3 loop reads CASSRLAGVNNEQFF. The CDR3 DNA reads as TGTGCCAGTAGTAGACTAGCGGGAGTCAACAATGAGCAGTTCTTC.

A word on this clone: One end of the junction does not line up with germline, which may come from a read error. CDR3 region: CASSQDQAGVSHEQYF. For the CDR3, the DNA is TGTGCCAGCAGCCAAGATCAGGCGGGAGTCTCCCACGAGCAGTACTTC. The rearrangement links TRBV3-1 (or the pseudogene TRBV3-2) to TRBJ2-7; TRBD2 agrees at 7 bases. The CDR3 has 16 amino acids. Germline loops: CDR1 LGHDT, CDR2 YNNKEL (reference sequence).

V usage is TRBV21-1 and J usage is TRBJ1-6. TRBV21-1 is a pseudogene locus. The CDR3 covers 18 residues. CDR3 residues: CASSPSQDGSSYNSPLHF. As DNA, the CDR3 is TGTGCCAGCAGCCCTAGCCAAGACGGTAGCTCCTATAATTCACCCCTCCACTTT.

This clone was observed a handful of times. V and J are TRBV2 and TRBJ1-2, with 9 bases lining up with TRBD1. The V and J ends lost 6 bases and 5 bases, in that order; junction bases with no gene match: 7. This CDR3 contains 14 residues. Germline lookup yields CDR1 SNHLY and CDR2 FYNNEI. This CDR3 is CASRNRGLGYGYTF. The CDR3 DNA reads as TGTGCCAGCAGAAACAGGGGGCTCGGATATGGCTACACCTTC.